This record concerns one T cell receptor (beta chain) sequence. The sample comes from a study of OX40 agonist ivuxolimab in advanced cancers. Profiling relied on immunoSEQ multiplex PCR, and the TCRdb table lists in-frame clones only, not all of them. The sample has fewer than 90,000 clones; approximately 92% are singletons. Germline V gene sequence: CDR1 GTSNPN, CDR2 SVGIG (reference sequence). V shed 3 bases and J 7 bases; nucleotides not matched to a gene: 20. The length of the CDR3 is 17 residues. The sequence derives from an adult with an advanced solid tumor such as melanoma, head and neck, liver or kidney cancer. The chain has TRBV30 and TRBJ1-1, with 7 bases that match TRBD1. This material consisted of CD4+ or CD8+ T cells sorted from blood, taken in a trial of the OX40 agonist ivuxolimab. CDR3: CAWSPRGRLILGGEAFF. The CDR3 DNA follows: TGTGCCTGGAGCCCTAGGGGGCGCTTAATCTTAGGGGGTGAAGCTTTCTTT.